This T cell receptor (beta chain) was captured in a study of metastatic and nonmetastatic thyroid tumors. On the study more broadly: Samples came from malignant and benign thyroid patients, and repertoires were compared across blood and tumor or nodule tissue. Study outcomes and limitations: Benign nodules reportedly had significantly lower TCR beta diversity than malignant thyroid tumors in blood and tumor.

With respect to this clone: The antigen is not known.

Using MiXCR, TCRdb reanalyzed the PCR reads. The sample lists about 39,000 clones, about a sixth occurring once. Treatment of any kind had been given to no patient before thyroid surgery. This clonotype was sampled from a female donor with papillary thyroid cancer or a benign thyroid nodule (not recorded which). Some clones in this sample may be carry-over from other donors' samples. What was sequenced was blood.

This chain's CDR3 is CASSEAALGYTF. The CDR3 nucleotides are TGTGCCAGCAGTGAGGCAGCTCTTGGCTACACCTTC. The J gene is TRBJ1-2, the V gene TRBV2; D not resolved. Looked up from germline, CDR1 is SNHLY and CDR2 is FYNNEI. V lost 3 bases and J 7 bases, leaving 9 bases between the germline ends. There are 12 residues in the CDR3.